This T cell receptor beta chain came from a study of response to subunit inactivated influenza vaccine. This clonotype has just a few counts. MiXCR, applied by TCRdb to the RT-PCR reads, yields one record per CDR3 protein. Of over 300,000 distinct CDR3 sequences listed, less than 25% were seen once; the top ten hold approximately 10%. The receptor was derived from a man aged 50-75 years who received an inactivated influenza vaccine. The sequenced sample was PBMCs from blood, obtained approximately 22 months after vaccination.

For the CDR3, the DNA is TGCGCCAGCAGCCAAAGAAACACCGGGGAGCTGTTTTTT. Protein product: CASSQRNTGELFF. This chain uses TRBV5-1 with TRBJ2-2; D unclear. Trimming stripped 4 bases from V and 2 bases from J, with 6 bases between. Germline values: CDR1 SGHRS, CDR2 YFSETQ. This CDR3 region has 13 residues.